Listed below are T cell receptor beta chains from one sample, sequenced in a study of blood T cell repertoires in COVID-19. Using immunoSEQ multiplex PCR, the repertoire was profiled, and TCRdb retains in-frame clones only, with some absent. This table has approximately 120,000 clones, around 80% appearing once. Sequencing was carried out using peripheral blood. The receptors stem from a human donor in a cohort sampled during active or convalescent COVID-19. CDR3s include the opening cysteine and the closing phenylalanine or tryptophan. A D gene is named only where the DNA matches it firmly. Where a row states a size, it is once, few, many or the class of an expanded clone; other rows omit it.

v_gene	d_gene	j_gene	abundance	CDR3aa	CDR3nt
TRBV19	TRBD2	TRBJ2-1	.	CAVGYGGAADEQFF	TGTGCCGTGGGCTACGGGGGGGCCGCGGATGAGCAGTTCTTC
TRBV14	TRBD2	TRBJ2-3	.	CASSQLAGGPDTQYF	TGTGCCAGCAGCCAACTAGCGGGAGGCCCAGATACGCAGTATTTT
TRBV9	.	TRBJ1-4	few	CASSAPQGVTNEKLFF	TGTGCCAGCAGCGCTCCACAGGGTGTGACTAATGAAAAACTGTTTTTT
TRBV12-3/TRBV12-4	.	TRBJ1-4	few	CASSFRGEKLFF	TGTGCCAGCAGTTTTCGAGGTGAAAAACTGTTTTTT
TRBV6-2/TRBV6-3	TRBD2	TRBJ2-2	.	CASSRSGRALSGELFF	TGTGCCAGCAGTCGAAGCGGGAGGGCCCTCTCCGGGGAGCTGTTTTTT
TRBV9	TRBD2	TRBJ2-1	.	CASSVAGGPASYNEQFF	TGTGCCAGCAGCGTCGCGGGAGGACCGGCATCCTACAATGAGCAGTTCTTC
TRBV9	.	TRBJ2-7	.	CASSVAGTSYEQYF	TGTGCCAGCAGCGTAGCAGGCACCTCCTACGAGCAGTACTTC
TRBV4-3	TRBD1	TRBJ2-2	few	CASSQVPWDRAFGELFF	TGCGCCAGCAGCCAAGTTCCTTGGGACAGGGCGTTCGGGGAGCTGTTTTTT
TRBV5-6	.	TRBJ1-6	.	CASSLAQGGSPLHF	TGTGCCAGCAGCTTGGCCCAGGGTGGTTCACCCCTCCACTTT
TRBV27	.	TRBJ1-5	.	CASSSRGGPIQPQHF	TGTGCCAGCAGTTCCCGGGGGGGGCCCATTCAGCCCCAGCATTTT
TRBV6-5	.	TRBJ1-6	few	CASSYRQGYSPLHF	TGTGCCAGCAGTTATCGGCAGGGTTATTCACCCCTCCACTTT
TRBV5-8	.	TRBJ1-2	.	CASSLVGVNYGYTF	TGTGCCAGCAGCTTGGTAGGGGTGAACTATGGCTACACCTTC
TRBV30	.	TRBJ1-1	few	CAWKFRAEAFF	TGTGCCTGGAAATTCAGGGCTGAAGCTTTCTTT
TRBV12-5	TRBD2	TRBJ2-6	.	CASALGGEGWSGANVLTF	TGTGCTAGTGCCTTGGGAGGGGAGGGATGGTCTGGGGCCAACGTCCTGACTTTC
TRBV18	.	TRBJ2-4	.	CASSPPQGWGNIQYF	TGTGCCAGCTCACCCCCGCAGGGTTGGGGAAACATTCAGTACTTC
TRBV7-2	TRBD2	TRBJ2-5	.	CASRSSGTSVSETQYF	TGTGCCAGCAGATCATCCGGGACTAGCGTTTCGGAGACCCAGTACTTC
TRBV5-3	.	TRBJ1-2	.	CARSLFWAGYYGYTF	TGTGCCAGAAGCTTGTTCTGGGCCGGTTACTATGGCTACACCTTC
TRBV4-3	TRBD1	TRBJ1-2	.	CASSHPRERGGNYGYTF	TGCGCCAGCAGCCATCCTAGGGAGAGAGGGGGCAACTATGGCTACACCTTC
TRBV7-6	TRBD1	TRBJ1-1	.	CASSQDRGEAFF	TGTGCCAGCAGTCAAGACAGGGGTGAAGCTTTCTTT
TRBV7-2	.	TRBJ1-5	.	CASSITGYSNQPQHF	TGTGCCAGCAGCATTACAGGTTATAGCAATCAGCCCCAGCATTTT
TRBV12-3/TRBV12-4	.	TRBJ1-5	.	CASSLMSNQPQHF	TGTGCCAGCAGTCTTATGAGCAATCAGCCCCAGCATTTT
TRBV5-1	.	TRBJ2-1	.	CASSAPGYNEQFF	TGCGCCAGCAGCGCTCCCGGCTACAATGAGCAGTTCTTC
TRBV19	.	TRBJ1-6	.	CASTFSSYNSPLHF	TGTGCCAGTACGTTCAGCTCCTATAATTCACCCCTCCACTTT
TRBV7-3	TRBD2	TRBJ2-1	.	CASSKLAGSYNEQFF	TGTGCCAGCAGCAAACTAGCGGGCTCCTACAATGAGCAGTTCTTC
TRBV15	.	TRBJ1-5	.	CATSRARTSNQPQHF	TGTGCCACCAGCAGAGCCAGAACTAGCAATCAGCCCCAGCATTTT
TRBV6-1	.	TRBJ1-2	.	CASSEGGWGFGYGYTF	TGTGCCAGCAGTGAAGGAGGGTGGGGTTTCGGCTATGGCTACACCTTC
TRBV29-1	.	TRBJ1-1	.	CSVDLGGVNTEAFF	TGCAGCGTTGACCTAGGAGGGGTGAACACTGAAGCTTTCTTT
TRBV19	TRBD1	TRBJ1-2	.	CASSIYGQGVGYGYTF	TGTGCCAGTAGTATATACGGACAGGGGGTCGGGTATGGCTACACCTTC
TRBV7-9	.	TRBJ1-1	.	CASSLGHARTEAFF	TGTGCCAGCAGCTTGGGACATGCGAGGACTGAAGCTTTCTTT
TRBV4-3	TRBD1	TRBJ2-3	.	CASSQARTGIDTQYF	TGCGCCAGCAGCCAAGCTAGGACAGGGATAGATACGCAGTATTTT
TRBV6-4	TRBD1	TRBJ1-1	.	CASTLDRGYTEAFF	TGTGCCAGCACCCTGGACAGGGGATACACTGAAGCTTTCTTT
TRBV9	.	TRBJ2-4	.	CASSVAGTGKDIQYF	TGTGCCAGCAGCGTAGCTGGGACTGGCAAGGACATTCAGTACTTC
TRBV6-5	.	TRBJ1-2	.	CASSYLRQVHGYTF	TGTGCCAGCAGTTACCTAAGACAGGTCCATGGCTACACCTTC
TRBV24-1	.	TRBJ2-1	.	CATSDYLRGEQFF	TGTGCCACCAGTGACTACCTAAGGGGTGAGCAGTTCTTC
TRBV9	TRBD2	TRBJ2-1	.	CASRGGSYNEQFF	TGTGCCAGCCGGGGGGGCTCCTACAATGAGCAGTTCTTC
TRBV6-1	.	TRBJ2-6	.	CASREQGSHSGANVLTF	TGTGCCAGCAGGGAACAGGGTTCTCACTCTGGGGCCAACGTCCTGACTTTC
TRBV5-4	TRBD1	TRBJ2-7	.	CASSTGQFLGEQYF	TGTGCCAGCAGCACGGGACAGTTTCTGGGCGAGCAGTACTTC
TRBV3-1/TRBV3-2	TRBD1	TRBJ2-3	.	CASRGIQGPSTDTQYF	TGTGCCAGCAGGGGGATACAGGGGCCAAGCACAGATACGCAGTATTTT
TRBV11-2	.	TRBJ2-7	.	CASSLVSVFYEQYF	TGTGCCAGCAGCTTAGTATCAGTGTTCTACGAGCAGTACTTC
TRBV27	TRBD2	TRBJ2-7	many	CASSFAAGVRGNEQYF	TGTGCCAGCAGTTTTGCAGCGGGAGTAAGGGGAAACGAGCAGTACTTC
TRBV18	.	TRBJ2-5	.	CASSPLQGQETQYF	TGTGCCAGCTCACCACTACAGGGACAAGAGACCCAGTACTTC
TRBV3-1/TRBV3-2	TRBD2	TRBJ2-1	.	CASSTRLAVIEQFF	TGTGCCAGCAGCACCCGACTAGCGGTGATTGAGCAGTTCTTC
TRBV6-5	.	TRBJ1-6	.	CAGKPQFAYNSPLHF	TGTGCCGGAAAACCACAGTTTGCCTATAATTCACCCCTCCACTTT
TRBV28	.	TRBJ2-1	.	CASSSSSAGANEQFF	TGTGCCAGCAGTTCCAGCTCCGCAGGGGCCAATGAGCAGTTCTTC
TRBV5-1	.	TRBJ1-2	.	CASSSGTLSGYTF	TGCGCCAGCAGCTCCGGGACTCTCAGCGGCTACACCTTC
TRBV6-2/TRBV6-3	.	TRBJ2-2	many	CASSRTPQAGELFF	TGTGCCAGCAGCCGTACGCCCCAGGCCGGGGAGCTGTTTTTT
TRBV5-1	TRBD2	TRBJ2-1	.	CASSLVASGFYNEQFF	TGCGCCAGCAGCTTGGTGGCTAGCGGGTTCTACAATGAGCAGTTCTTC
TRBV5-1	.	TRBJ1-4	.	CASSGDSSRGEKLFF	TGCGCCAGCAGCGGGGACTCCTCGCGCGGTGAAAAACTGTTTTTT
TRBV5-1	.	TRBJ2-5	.	CASSLEPVVSRTQYF	TGCGCCAGCAGCTTGGAACCCGTAGTTAGTCGGACCCAGTACTTC
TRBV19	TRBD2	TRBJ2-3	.	CASSMGTTSTDTQYF	TGTGCCAGTTCCATGGGGACTACGAGCACAGATACGCAGTATTTT
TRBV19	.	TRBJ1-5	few	CASSSNFPGWPQHF	TGTGCCAGTAGTTCCAACTTCCCAGGCTGGCCCCAGCATTTT
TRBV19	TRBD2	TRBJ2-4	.	CASSTGPRGGVVKNIQYF	TGTGCCAGTAGTACCGGCCCTCGTGGGGGGGTTGTCAAAAACATTCAGTACTTC
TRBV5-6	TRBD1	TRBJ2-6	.	CASSQTGAGANVLTF	TGTGCCAGCAGCCAGACAGGGGCTGGGGCCAACGTCCTGACTTTC